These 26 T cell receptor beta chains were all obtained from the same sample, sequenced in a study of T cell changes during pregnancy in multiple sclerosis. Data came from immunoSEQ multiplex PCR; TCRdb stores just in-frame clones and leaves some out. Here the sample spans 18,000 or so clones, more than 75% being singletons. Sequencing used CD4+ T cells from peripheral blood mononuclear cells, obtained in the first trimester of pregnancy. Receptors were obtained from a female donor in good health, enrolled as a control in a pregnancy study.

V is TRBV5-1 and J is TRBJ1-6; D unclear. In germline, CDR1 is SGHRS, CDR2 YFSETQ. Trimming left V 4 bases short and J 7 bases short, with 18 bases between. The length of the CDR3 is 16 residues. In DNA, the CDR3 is TGCGCCAGCAGCCTTGGAGGAGGTCTTGGCAATTCACCCCTCCACTTT. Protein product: CASSLGGGLGNSPLHF.

The CDR3: CASLRWETGNTIYF. The CDR3 nucleotides read TGTGCCAGCCTCCGCTGGGAGACTGGAAACACCATATATTTT. The chain is built from TRBV6-1 and TRBJ1-3; no definite D call. Between the trimmed V and J ends, which lost 8 bases and 2 bases, there was a span of 13 bases. The CDR3 contains 14 residues. Germline CDR1 reads MNHNS; CDR2 reads SASEGT.

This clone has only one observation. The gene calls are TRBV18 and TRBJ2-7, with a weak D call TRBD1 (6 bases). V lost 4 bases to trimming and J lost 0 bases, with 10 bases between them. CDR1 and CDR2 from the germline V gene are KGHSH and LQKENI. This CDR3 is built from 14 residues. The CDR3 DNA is TGTGCCAGCTCACTCAACAGGGTCTCCTACGAGCAGTACTTC. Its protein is CASSLNRVSYEQYF.

The CDR3 sequence is CATGQGNNEQFF. The CDR3 bases are TGCGCCACCGGACAGGGCAACAATGAGCAGTTCTTC. This chain joins TRBV10-2 and TRBJ2-1; 8 nucleotides agree with TRBD1. The junction had 4 bases not matched to a gene; V was cut back by 10 bases and J by 5 bases. The CDR3 covers 12 residues. Germline loops: CDR1 WSHSY, CDR2 SAAADI.

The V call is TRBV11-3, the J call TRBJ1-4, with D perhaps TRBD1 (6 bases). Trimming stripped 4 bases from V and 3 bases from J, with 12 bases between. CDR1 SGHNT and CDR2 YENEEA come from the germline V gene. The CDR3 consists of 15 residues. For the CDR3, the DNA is TGTGCCAGCAGCTATGGGGGCGTATCTAATGAAAAACTGTTTTTT. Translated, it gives CASSYGGVSNEKLFF.

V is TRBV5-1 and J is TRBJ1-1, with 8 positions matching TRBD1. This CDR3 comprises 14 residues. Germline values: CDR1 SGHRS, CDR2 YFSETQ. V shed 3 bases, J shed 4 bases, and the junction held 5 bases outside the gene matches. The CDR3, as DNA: TGCGCCAGCAGCTCCGGACAGGGAGGCACTGAAGCTTTCTTT. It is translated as CASSSGQGGTEAFF.

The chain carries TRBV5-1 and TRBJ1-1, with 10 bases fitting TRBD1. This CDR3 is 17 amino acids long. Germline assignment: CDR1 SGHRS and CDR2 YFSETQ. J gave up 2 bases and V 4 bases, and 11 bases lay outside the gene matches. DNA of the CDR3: TGCGCCAGCAGCGGAGCCGGGACAGGGGCGCTTAACACTGAAGCTTTCTTT. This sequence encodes CASSGAGTGALNTEAFF.

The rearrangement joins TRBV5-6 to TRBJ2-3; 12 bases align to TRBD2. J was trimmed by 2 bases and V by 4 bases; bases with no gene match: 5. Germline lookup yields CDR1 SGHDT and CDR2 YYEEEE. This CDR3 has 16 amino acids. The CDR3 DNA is TGTGCCAGCAGCAACGGACTAGCGGGAAACACAGATACGCAGTATTTT. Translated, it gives CASSNGLAGNTDTQYF.

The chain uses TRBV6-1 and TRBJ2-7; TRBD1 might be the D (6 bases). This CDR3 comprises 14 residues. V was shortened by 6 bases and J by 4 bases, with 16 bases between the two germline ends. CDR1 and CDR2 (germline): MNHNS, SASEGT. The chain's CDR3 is CASSPSDTGYEQYF. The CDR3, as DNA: TGTGCCAGCAGCCCCTCCGACACAGGGTACGAGCAGTACTTC.

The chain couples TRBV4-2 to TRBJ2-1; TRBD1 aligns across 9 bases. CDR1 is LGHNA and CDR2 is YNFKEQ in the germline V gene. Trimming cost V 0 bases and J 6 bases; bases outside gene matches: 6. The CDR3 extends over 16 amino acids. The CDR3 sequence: CASSQDVTTGGNEQFF. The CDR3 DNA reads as TGTGCCAGCAGCCAAGACGTGACGACAGGGGGCAATGAGCAGTTCTTC.

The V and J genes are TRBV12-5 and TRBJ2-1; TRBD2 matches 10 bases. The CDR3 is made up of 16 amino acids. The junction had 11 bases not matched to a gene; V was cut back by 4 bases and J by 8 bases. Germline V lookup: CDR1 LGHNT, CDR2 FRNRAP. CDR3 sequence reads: CASGSTLLAGRDEQFF. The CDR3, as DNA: TGTGCTAGTGGTTCTACACTACTAGCGGGGCGGGATGAGCAGTTCTTC.

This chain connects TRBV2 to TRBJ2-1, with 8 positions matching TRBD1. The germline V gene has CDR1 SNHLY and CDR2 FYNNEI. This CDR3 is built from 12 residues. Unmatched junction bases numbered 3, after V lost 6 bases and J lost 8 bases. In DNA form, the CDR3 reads TGTGCCAGCAGAGGACAGGGCGATGAGCAGTTCTTC. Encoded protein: CASRGQGDEQFF.

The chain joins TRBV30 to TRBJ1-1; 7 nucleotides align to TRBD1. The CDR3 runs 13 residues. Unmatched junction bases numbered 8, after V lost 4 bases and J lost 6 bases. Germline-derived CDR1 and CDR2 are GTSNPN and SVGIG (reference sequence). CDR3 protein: CAWNAQGSAEAFF. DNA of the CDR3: TGTGCCTGGAACGCACAGGGGTCCGCTGAAGCTTTCTTT.

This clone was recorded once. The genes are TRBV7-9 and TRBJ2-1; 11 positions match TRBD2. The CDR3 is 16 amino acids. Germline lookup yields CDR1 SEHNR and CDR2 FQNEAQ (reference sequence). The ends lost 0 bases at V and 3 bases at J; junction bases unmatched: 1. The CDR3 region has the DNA TGTGCCAGCAGCTTAGCTAGCGGGGGGGTCTACAATGAGCAGTTCTTC. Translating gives CASSLASGGVYNEQFF.

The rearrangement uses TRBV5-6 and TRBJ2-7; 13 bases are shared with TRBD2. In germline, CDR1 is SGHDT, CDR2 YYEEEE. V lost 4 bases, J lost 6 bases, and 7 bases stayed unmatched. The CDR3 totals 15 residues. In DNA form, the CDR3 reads TGTGCCAGCAGCCCATGGACTAGCGGGAGTGGCGAGCAGTACTTC. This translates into CASSPWTSGSGEQYF.

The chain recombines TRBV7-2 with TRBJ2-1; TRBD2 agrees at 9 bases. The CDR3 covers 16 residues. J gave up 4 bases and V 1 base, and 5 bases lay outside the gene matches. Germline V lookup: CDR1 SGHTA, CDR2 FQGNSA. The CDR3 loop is CASSLGASGIYNEQFF. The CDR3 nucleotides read TGTGCCAGCAGCTTAGGGGCTAGCGGGATTTACAATGAGCAGTTCTTC.

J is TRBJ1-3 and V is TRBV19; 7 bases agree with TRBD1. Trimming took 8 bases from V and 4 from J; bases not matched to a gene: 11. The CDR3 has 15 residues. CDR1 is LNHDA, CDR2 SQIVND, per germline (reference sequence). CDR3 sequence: CASAPTGLSGNTIYF. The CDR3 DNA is TGTGCCAGTGCCCCGACAGGGCTGTCCGGAAACACCATATATTTT.

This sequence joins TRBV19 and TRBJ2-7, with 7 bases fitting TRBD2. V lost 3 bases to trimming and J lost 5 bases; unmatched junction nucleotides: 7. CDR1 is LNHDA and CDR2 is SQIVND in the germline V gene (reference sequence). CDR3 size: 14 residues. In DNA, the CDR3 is TGTGCCAGTAGTATTGGACTAGATTACAACGAGCAGTACTTC. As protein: CASSIGLDYNEQYF. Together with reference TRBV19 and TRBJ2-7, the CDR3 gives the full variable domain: DGGITQSPKYLFRKEGQNVTLSCEQNLNHDAMYWYRQDPGQGLRLIYYSQIVNDFQKGDIAEGYSVSREKKESFPLTVTSAQKNPTAFYLCASSIGLDYNEQYFGPGTRLTVT.

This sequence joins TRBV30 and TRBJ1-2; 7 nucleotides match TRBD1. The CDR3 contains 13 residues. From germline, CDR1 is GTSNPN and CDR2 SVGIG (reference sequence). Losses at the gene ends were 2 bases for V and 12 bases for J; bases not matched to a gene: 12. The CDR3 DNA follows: TGTGCCTGGAGTACTACCACAGGGGCCCCCGACACCTTC. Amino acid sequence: CAWSTTTGAPDTF.

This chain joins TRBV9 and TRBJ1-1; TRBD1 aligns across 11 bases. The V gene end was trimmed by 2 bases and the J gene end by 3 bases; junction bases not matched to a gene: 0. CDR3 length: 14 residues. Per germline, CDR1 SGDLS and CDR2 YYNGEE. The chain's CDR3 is CASSVGQGDTEAFF. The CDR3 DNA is TGTGCCAGCAGCGTGGGACAGGGGGACACTGAAGCTTTCTTT.

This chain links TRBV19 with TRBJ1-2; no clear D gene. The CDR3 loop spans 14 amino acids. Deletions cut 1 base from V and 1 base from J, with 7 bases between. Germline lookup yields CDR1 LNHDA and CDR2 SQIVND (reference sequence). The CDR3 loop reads CASSIVGGNYGYTF. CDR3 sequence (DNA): TGTGCCAGTAGTATAGTTGGCGGTAACTATGGCTACACCTTC.

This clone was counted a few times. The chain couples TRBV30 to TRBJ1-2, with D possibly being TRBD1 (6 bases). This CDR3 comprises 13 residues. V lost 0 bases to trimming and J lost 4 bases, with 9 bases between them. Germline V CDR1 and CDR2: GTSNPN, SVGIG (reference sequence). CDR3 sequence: CAWSVQGPYGYTF. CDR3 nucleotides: TGTGCCTGGAGTGTACAGGGCCCCTATGGCTACACCTTC.

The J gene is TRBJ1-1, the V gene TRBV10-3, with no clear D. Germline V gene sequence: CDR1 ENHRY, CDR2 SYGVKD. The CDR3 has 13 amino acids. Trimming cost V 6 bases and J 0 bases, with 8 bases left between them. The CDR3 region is CAISRLMNTEAFF. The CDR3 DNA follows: TGTGCCATCAGCCGACTTATGAACACTGAAGCTTTCTTT.

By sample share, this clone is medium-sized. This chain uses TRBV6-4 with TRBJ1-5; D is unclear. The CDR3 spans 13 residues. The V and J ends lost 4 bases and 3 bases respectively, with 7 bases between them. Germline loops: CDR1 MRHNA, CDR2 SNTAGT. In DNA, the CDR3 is TGTGCCAGCAGTGTTACAGTCAATCAGCCCCAGCATTTT. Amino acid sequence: CASSVTVNQPQHF.

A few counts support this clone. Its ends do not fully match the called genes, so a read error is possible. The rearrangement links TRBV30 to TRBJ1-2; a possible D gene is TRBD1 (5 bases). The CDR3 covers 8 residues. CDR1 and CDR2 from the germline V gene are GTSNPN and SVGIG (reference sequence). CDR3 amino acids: CAWSWGHF. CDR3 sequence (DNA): TGTGCCTGGAGTTGGGGCCACTTC.

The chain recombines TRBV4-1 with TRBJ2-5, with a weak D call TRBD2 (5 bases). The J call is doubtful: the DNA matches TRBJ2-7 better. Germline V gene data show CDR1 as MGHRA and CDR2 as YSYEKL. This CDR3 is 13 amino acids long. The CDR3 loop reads CASSQSGSYEQYF. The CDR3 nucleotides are TGCGCCAGCAGCCAATCGGGGAGCTACGAGCAGTACTTC.